These 28 T cell receptor beta chains share one sample of origin, sequenced in a study of cytomegalovirus exposure and HLA in healthy donors. In the PCR, 60 Vbeta and 13 Jbeta primers were used. The method was immunoSEQ multiplex PCR; TCRdb's version includes in-frame clones alone and lacks a portion of them. Of some 170,000 clones detected, roughly 76% appear once; the ten largest clones hold roughly 5%. Sample: PBMCs. The receptors shown here come from a woman younger than 30 in good health and CMV-seropositive.

This sequence joins TRBV7-2 and TRBJ2-7; D is perhaps TRBD1 (6 bases). The CDR3 extends over 14 amino acids. Germline assignment: CDR1 SGHTA and CDR2 FQGNSA. Trimming left V 0 bases short and J 2 bases short, with 8 bases between. CDR3 nucleotide sequence: TGTGCCAGCAGCTTAGCAGGGACACCCTACGAGCAGTACTTC. Its protein is CASSLAGTPYEQYF.

The V gene is TRBV30, the J gene TRBJ2-5; 8 nucleotides agree with TRBD2. The J segment lost 1 base and the V segment lost 0 bases, leaving 4 bases of the junction unmatched. CDR1 and CDR2 (germline): GTSNPN, SVGIG (reference sequence). The CDR3 consists of 15 residues. This CDR3 is CAWSVRRGVQETQYF. The DNA for the CDR3 is TGTGCCTGGAGTGTAAGGCGGGGGGTCCAAGAGACCCAGTACTTC.

The genes are TRBV27 and TRBJ2-5, with a possible D match to TRBD1 (6 bases). Gene TRBJ2-7 matches the end of the DNA better, so the J call may be wrong. The CDR3 sequence is 18 residues long. Germline V lookup: CDR1 MNHEY, CDR2 SMNVEV (reference sequence). The CDR3 coding sequence is TGTGCCAGCAGTCCCCGTCGCGCAGGGGCCGCCTCTCTCAGCGAGCAGTACTTC. Its translation: CASSPRRAGAASLSEQYF.

This clone showed up just a few times. The CDR3 protein is CASSSPGGQGANEQFF. The CDR3 DNA reads TGTGCCAGCAGCTCCCCTGGAGGACAGGGGGCGAATGAGCAGTTCTTC. The genes are TRBV7-3 and TRBJ2-1, with 11 positions matching TRBD1. This CDR3 is 16 amino acids long. The V gene end was trimmed by 4 bases and the J gene end by 7 bases; junction bases not matched to a gene: 9. Per germline, CDR1 SGHTA and CDR2 FQGTGA. The full variable domain, with the rest looked up from reference TRBV7-3 and TRBJ2-1, is GAGVSQTPSNKVTEKGKYVELRCDPISGHTALYWYRQSLGQGPEFLIYFQGTGAADDSGLPNDRFFAVRPEGSVSTLKIQRTERGDSAVYLCASSSPGGQGANEQFFGPGTRLTVL.

This chain connects TRBV27 to TRBJ1-2; 7 bases line up with TRBD1. V lost 6 bases and J lost 4; bases outside the gene matches: 5. This CDR3 comprises 13 residues. Germline values: CDR1 MNHEY, CDR2 SMNVEV (reference sequence). CDR3 residues: CASSLGQTYGYTF. CDR3 sequence (DNA): TGTGCCAGCAGCCTGGGACAGACCTATGGCTACACCTTC.

The V and J genes are TRBV7-8 and TRBJ1-3; D is ambiguous. The germline CDR1 and CDR2 sequences are SGHVS and FQNEAQ. Deletions cut 2 bases from V and 0 bases from J, with 8 bases between. The CDR3 contains 15 residues. The CDR3 nucleotides read TGTGCCAGCAGCTTATCAGGAATCTCTGGAAACACCATATATTTT. It encodes CASSLSGISGNTIYF.

This chain joins TRBV27 and TRBJ1-4; D is possibly TRBD1 (6 bases). This CDR3 region has 15 residues. CDR1 and CDR2 from the germline V gene are MNHEY and SMNVEV (reference sequence). The V end was cut by 5 bases, the J end by 7 bases, with 17 bases between. In DNA, the CDR3 is TGTGCCAGCAGTGGTTACAGGGTAGGGGGTGAAAAACTGTTTTTT. Its translation: CASSGYRVGGEKLFF. The variable domain in full, with the rest retrieved from reference TRBV27 and TRBJ1-4, is EAQVTQNPRYLITVTGKKLTVTCSQNMNHEYMSWYRQDPGLGLRQIYYSMNVEVTDKGDVPEGYKVSRKEKRNFPLILESPSPNQTSLYFCASSGYRVGGEKLFFGSGTQLSVL.

This sequence joins TRBV30 and TRBJ1-2, with 7 bases aligning to TRBD1. This CDR3 region has 14 residues. From germline, CDR1 is GTSNPN and CDR2 SVGIG (reference sequence). Unmatched junction bases numbered 8, after V lost 3 bases and J lost 4 bases. The CDR3, as DNA: TGTGCCTGGAGCGCCCTCGGGACAGTCTATGGCTACACCTTC. Translation gives CAWSALGTVYGYTF.

This clone has only a few counts. The gene calls are TRBV11-2 and TRBJ1-1; D is perhaps TRBD1 (5 bases). Germline CDR1 SGHAT, CDR2 FQNNGV. Trimming shortened V by 5 bases and J by 3 bases, and 13 bases separated the two germline ends. This CDR3 is built from 14 residues. The CDR3 DNA follows: TGTGCCAGCAGCCAACAGGCTACTTACACTGAAGCTTTCTTT. It translates to CASSQQATYTEAFF. The variable domain in full, with the rest retrieved from reference TRBV11-2 and TRBJ1-1, is EAGVAQSPRYKIIEKRQSVAFWCNPISGHATLYWYQQILGQGPKLLIQFQNNGVVDDSQLPKDRFSAERLKGVDSTLKIQPAKLEDSAVYLCASSQQATYTEAFFGQGTRLTVV.

CDR3 bases: TGTGCCAGTAGCATGAGGGGACATAGCAATCAGCCCCAGCATTTT. Encoded protein: CASSMRGHSNQPQHF. The genes are TRBV19 and TRBJ1-5, with D possibly TRBD1 on 6 matching bases. Germline values: CDR1 LNHDA, CDR2 SQIVND (reference sequence). Between the trimmed V and J ends, which lost 6 bases and 0 bases, there was a span of 12 bases. This CDR3 spans 15 amino acids.

The V call is TRBV4-2, the J call TRBJ1-4, with TRBD1 matching 10 bases. With V trimmed by 2 bases and J by 7 bases, 16 bases remained unmatched. This CDR3 is built from 19 residues. Germline CDR1 is LGHNA and CDR2 is YNFKEQ. CDR3 sequence: CASSQRGMDRGVVGEKLFF. Written as DNA, the CDR3 is TGTGCCAGCAGCCAACGGGGAATGGACAGGGGGGTGGTCGGTGAAAAACTGTTTTTT.

The chain uses TRBV6-1 and TRBJ2-7; D unresolved. V was clipped by 3 bases and J by 3 bases, with 6 bases between them. CDR1 is MNHNS, CDR2 SASEGT, per germline. This CDR3 has 12 residues. CDR3 sequence reads: CASSDPGYEQYF. The CDR3 coding sequence is TGTGCCAGCAGTGACCCGGGCTACGAGCAGTACTTC.

This chain uses TRBV6-1 with TRBJ2-7, with no clear D. The CDR3 runs to 13 residues. Germline V gene sequence: CDR1 MNHNS, CDR2 SASEGT. V was trimmed by 4 bases and J by 0 bases, leaving 7 bases between them. This CDR3 is CASSVPVSYEQYF. Here the CDR3 DNA reads TGTGCCAGCAGTGTGCCGGTCTCCTACGAGCAGTACTTC.

The chain has TRBV5-4 and TRBJ2-7, with 8 bases that match TRBD1. The CDR3 totals 18 residues. CDR1 is SGHNT, CDR2 YYREEE, per germline (reference sequence). V was clipped by 0 bases and J by 6 bases; unmatched bases: 17. The CDR3 sequence: CASSLGQGTPGTGAEQYF. CDR3 nucleotides: TGTGCCAGCAGCTTGGGACAGGGGACCCCCGGGACGGGGGCCGAGCAGTACTTC.

The J gene is TRBJ2-5, the V gene TRBV7-3; D unclear. Trimming shortened V by 0 bases and J by 5 bases, and 7 bases separated the two germline ends. Germline assignment: CDR1 SGHTA and CDR2 FQGTGA. The CDR3 extends over 13 amino acids. CDR3 DNA: TGTGCCAGCAGCTTAACCTATCTGGAGACCCAGTACTTC. Its translation: CASSLTYLETQYF.

The V gene is TRBV6-6, the J gene TRBJ1-2, with 10 bases aligning to TRBD1. This CDR3 spans 15 amino acids. The germline CDR1 and CDR2 sequences are MNHNY and SVGAGI (reference sequence). J gave up 2 bases and V 6 bases, and 6 bases lay outside the gene matches. The CDR3 spells CASSLLTGGNYGYTF. For the CDR3, the DNA is TGTGCCAGCAGCCTCCTGACAGGGGGCAACTATGGCTACACCTTC.

In its sample, this clone was seen a few times. V usage is TRBV29-1 and J usage is TRBJ2-1; possible D gene TRBD1, 6 bases. The CDR3 has 12 amino acids. Germline assignment: CDR1 SQVTM and CDR2 ANQGSEA. Deletions cut 3 bases from V and 8 bases from J, with 11 bases between. The CDR3 region has the DNA TGCAGCGTTGAGGGGGCAGGGGATGAGCAGTTCTTC. Protein: CSVEGAGDEQFF.

This clone occurred a few times. V and J are TRBV4-3 and TRBJ1-3; D perhaps matches TRBD1 (5 bases). The CDR3 loop spans 14 amino acids. Germline loops: CDR1 LGHNA, CDR2 YSLEER. V lost 0 bases and J lost 2, with 5 bases in between. The CDR3 nucleotides are TGCGCCAGCAGCCAAGAGACAGCTGGAAACACCATATATTTT. It translates to CASSQETAGNTIYF.

The rearrangement uses TRBV27 and TRBJ2-1; D not certain. V lost 2 bases, J lost 3 bases, and 8 bases lay in between. Germline values: CDR1 MNHEY, CDR2 SMNVEV (reference sequence). The CDR3 has 14 residues. For the CDR3, the DNA is TGTGCCAGCAGTTTAAGTATGCGCTACAATGAGCAGTTCTTC. It translates to CASSLSMRYNEQFF.

The chain joins TRBV6-1 to TRBJ2-1; maybe TRBD2 (5 bases). Germline CDR1 MNHNS, CDR2 SASEGT. This CDR3 region has 14 residues. V was clipped by 7 bases and J by 8 bases, with 18 bases between them. The CDR3 coding sequence is TGTGCCAGCACGGAGGCTAATGGTTTGTATGAGCAGTTCTTC. Translated: CASTEANGLYEQFF.

The chain recombines TRBV7-9 with TRBJ1-6; 7 bases are shared with TRBD1. The germline V gene has CDR1 SEHNR and CDR2 FQNEAQ (reference sequence). V trimming: 8 bases; J trimming: 10 bases; junction bases outside the gene matches: 8. The CDR3 has 13 amino acids. This CDR3 is CASAGTGESPLHF. CDR3 coding DNA: TGTGCCAGCGCCGGCACAGGGGAATCACCCCTCCACTTT.

The DNA for the CDR3 is TGCGCCAGCAGCCGAGGATTGGACAGGGCCATGAACACTGAAGCTTTCTTT. The encoded protein is CASSRGLDRAMNTEAFF. V gene TRBV4-1 combines with J gene TRBJ1-1, with 8 bases fitting TRBD1. Germline V gives CDR1 MGHRA, CDR2 YSYEKL. The CDR3 loop spans 17 amino acids. V shed 4 bases and J 0 bases; nucleotides not matched to a gene: 10.

This rearrangement joins TRBV5-1 to TRBJ2-3; 7 bases align to TRBD1. Germline loops: CDR1 SGHRS, CDR2 YFSETQ. This CDR3 is built from 15 residues. Trimming removed 0 bases from V and 3 bases from J; junction bases left unmatched: 4. CDR3 DNA: TGCGCCAGCAGCTTGGACAGGGGCGTGACAGATACGCAGTATTTT. Residues: CASSLDRGVTDTQYF.

This chain links TRBV5-4 with TRBJ2-5, with D unresolved. V gave up 3 bases and J gave up 1 base, with 10 bases separating them. CDR1 is SGHNT, CDR2 YYREEE, per germline (reference sequence). The CDR3 length is 14 residues. The CDR3 spells CASSSQQPQETQYF. CDR3 in DNA: TGTGCCAGCAGCTCACAGCAACCCCAAGAGACCCAGTACTTC.

The V and J genes are TRBV19 and TRBJ1-2, with D possibly TRBD1 on 5 matching bases. V was shortened by 5 bases and J by 4 bases, with 20 bases between the two germline ends. CDR3 size: 16 residues. The germline V gene encodes CDR1 LNHDA and CDR2 SQIVND (reference sequence). The CDR3 loop reads CASSSENRISLYGYTF. In nucleotides, the CDR3 is TGTGCCAGTAGTTCTGAGAACAGGATCTCCCTCTATGGCTACACCTTC.

The rearrangement joins TRBV7-9 to TRBJ1-1; 9 bases line up with TRBD1. With 4 bases clipped from V and 1 base from J, the junction kept 10 bases outside the gene matches. This CDR3 spans 17 amino acids. The germline V gene encodes CDR1 SEHNR and CDR2 FQNEAQ (reference sequence). The CDR3 loop reads CASSSIAQGAGNTEAFF. CDR3 nucleotide sequence: TGTGCCAGCAGCTCCATTGCACAGGGGGCCGGGAACACTGAAGCTTTCTTT. Variable domain in full (rest from reference TRBV7-9 and TRBJ1-1): DTGVSQNPRHKITKRGQNVTFRCDPISEHNRLYWYRQTLGQGPEFLTYFQNEAQLEKSRLLSDRFSAERPKGSFSTLEIQRTEQGDSAMYLCASSSIAQGAGNTEAFFGQGTRLTVV.

This chain links TRBV9 with TRBJ1-2, with D maybe TRBD1 (5 bases). The ends were cut back, 3 bases at V and 8 bases at J, with 11 bases in the middle. Germline V gene data show CDR1 as SGDLS and CDR2 as YYNGEE. This CDR3 has 12 residues. The CDR3 nucleotides read TGTGCCAGCAGCGGAATGTCAGGGGGCTACACCTTC. It encodes CASSGMSGGYTF.

This clone was observed a few times. The chain is built from TRBV7-6 and TRBJ2-3, with TRBD2 matching 8 bases. There are 17 residues in the CDR3. V was pared by 1 base and J by 7 bases, with 13 bases of the junction left unmatched. Germline loops: CDR1 SGHVS, CDR2 FNYEAQ. CDR3 bases: TGTGCCAGCAGCTTAGATCGGGCCGGGGGGGCCGCATATACGCAGTATTTT. This gives the protein CASSLDRAGGAAYTQYF.